This T cell receptor beta chain is drawn from a study of human thymus T cells. Study findings and constraints: Related research described thymic repertoires that were highly overlapping among unrelated individuals.

Thymus tissue was removed during corrective cardiac surgery. Immunologically healthy infants in Finland undergoing congenital heart defect surgery were the donors. Repertoires were generated with immunoSEQ multiplex PCR, while TCRdb's copy carries only in-frame clones and drops some. The sample carries fewer than 85,000 clones, 85% to 95% recorded once. On this clone: Its target is unknown.

V trimming: 3 bases; J trimming: 3 bases; junction bases outside the gene matches: 4. CDR3 length: 14 residues. Germline lookup yields CDR1 LNHNV and CDR2 YYDKDF (reference sequence). J is TRBJ1-1 and V is TRBV15, with TRBD1 matching over 7 bases. The sequencing input was thymus tissue. The sequence was obtained from a girl under three years old with a congenital heart defect but otherwise immunologically healthy. In nucleotides, the CDR3 is TGTGCCACCAGCAGGGGAACAGGGGACACTGAAGCTTTCTTT. Protein: CATSRGTGDTEAFF.